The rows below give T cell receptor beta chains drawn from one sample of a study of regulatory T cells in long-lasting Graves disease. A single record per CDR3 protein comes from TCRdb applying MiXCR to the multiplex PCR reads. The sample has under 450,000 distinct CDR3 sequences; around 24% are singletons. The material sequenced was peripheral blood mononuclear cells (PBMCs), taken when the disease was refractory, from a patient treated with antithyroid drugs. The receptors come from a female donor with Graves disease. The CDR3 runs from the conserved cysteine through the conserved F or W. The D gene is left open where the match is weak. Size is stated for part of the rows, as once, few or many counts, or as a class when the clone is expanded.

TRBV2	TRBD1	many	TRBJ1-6	TGTGCCAGCGGGCAGGGGGCCGGTAATTCACCCCTCCACTTT	CASGQGAGNSPLHF
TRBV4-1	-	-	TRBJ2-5	TGCGCCAGCAGCCAAGAGGCCGGGGGCCAAGAGACCCAGTACTTC	CASSQEAGGQETQYF
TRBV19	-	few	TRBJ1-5	TGTGCCAGTAGCCAAGACAGGCGAAGCAATCAGCCCCAGCATTTT	CASSQDRRSNQPQHF
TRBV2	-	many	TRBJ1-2	TGTGCCATGTCCCGGGACATACGCTATGGCTACACCTTC	CAMSRDIRYGYTF
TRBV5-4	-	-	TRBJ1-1	TGTGCCAGCAGCTTGGCTACGTCCGGGTACACTGAAGCTTTCTTT	CASSLATSGYTEAFF
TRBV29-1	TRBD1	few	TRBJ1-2	TGCAGCGTTGAAACGGACAGGGGGATTAACTATGGCTACACCTTC	CSVETDRGINYGYTF
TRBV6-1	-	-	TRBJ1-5	TGTGCCAGCAGGCTGACGGGGTTTCAGCCCCAGCATTTT	CASRLTGFQPQHF
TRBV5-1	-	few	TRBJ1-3	TGCGCCAGCAGCTTGGTGGGACAACAACTCTCTGGAAACACCATATATTTT	CASSLVGQQLSGNTIYF
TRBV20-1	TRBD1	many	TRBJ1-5	TGCAGTGCTATCCCGGGACAGGGCCGTCAGCCCCAGCATTTT	CSAIPGQGRQPQHF
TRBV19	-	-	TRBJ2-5	TGTGCCAGTAGTATCGGCAGGGCATCGGGAGAGACCCAGTACTTC	CASSIGRASGETQYF
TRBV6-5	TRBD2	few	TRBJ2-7	TGTGCCAGCAGTTACTTGCTAGCGGGAGCACGGGAGCAGTACTTC	CASSYLLAGAREQYF
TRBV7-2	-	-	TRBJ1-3	TGTGCCAGCAGCCAAACAGGGTCTGGAAACACCATATATTTT	CASSQTGSGNTIYF
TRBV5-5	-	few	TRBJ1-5	TGTGCCAGCACGTGGTCGGGAAATCAGCCCCAGCATTTT	CASTWSGNQPQHF
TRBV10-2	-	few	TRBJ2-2	TGCGCCAGCAGTGGCGGGCGACCCGGGGAGCTGTTTTTT	CASSGGRPGELFF
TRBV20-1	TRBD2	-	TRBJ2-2	TGCAGTGCTAGAGTACCCCCTAGCGGGAGGCCTCTGTGGACCGGGGAGCTGTTTTTT	CSARVPPSGRPLWTGELFF
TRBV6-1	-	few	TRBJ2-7	TGTGCCAGCAGTCCCTCGAAGCCCTACGAGCAGTACTTC	CASSPSKPYEQYF
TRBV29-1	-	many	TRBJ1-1	TGCAGCGTTGAAGTAGACAGCCTCACTGAAGCTTTCTTT	CSVEVDSLTEAFF
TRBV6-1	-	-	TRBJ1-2	TGTGCCGGCACCCAAGGTTATAGCTATGGCTACACCTTC	CAGTQGYSYGYTF
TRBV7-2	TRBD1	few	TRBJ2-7	TGTGCCAGCAGCTTACGGGACAGGGGGCTGGGCGAGCAGTACTTC	CASSLRDRGLGEQYF
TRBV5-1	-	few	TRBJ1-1	TGCGCCAGCAGCATAGGGGTGCGCGGCACTGAAGCTTTCTTT	CASSIGVRGTEAFF
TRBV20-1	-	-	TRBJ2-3	TGCAGTGCTAGAGCGGGGGGCGGGATGAGCACAGGTACGCAGTATTTT	CSARAGGGMSTGTQYF
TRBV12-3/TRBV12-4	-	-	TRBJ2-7	TGTGCCAGCAGTTCGGCTAGCATCTACGAGCAGTACTTC	CASSSASIYEQYF
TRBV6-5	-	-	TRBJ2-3	TGTGCCAGCAGTTACCTCACATTGGGGGTGACAGATACGCAGTATTTT	CASSYLTLGVTDTQYF
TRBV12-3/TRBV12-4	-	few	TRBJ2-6	TGTGCCAGCAGATACTACTCTGGGGCCAACGTCCTGACTTTC	CASRYYSGANVLTF
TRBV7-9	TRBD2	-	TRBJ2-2	TGTGCCAGCAGCTTGACTAGCGTTCCCGGGGAGCTGTTTTTT	CASSLTSVPGELFF
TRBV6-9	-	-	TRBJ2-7	TGTGCCAGCAGTAATTCACTCATCTACGAGCAGTACTTC	CASSNSLIYEQYF
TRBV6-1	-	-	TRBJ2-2	TGTGCCAGCAGAACCGACAGAACGAACACCGGGGAGCTGTTTTTT	CASRTDRTNTGELFF
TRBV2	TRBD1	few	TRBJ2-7	TGTGCCAGCAGAGACCGGGACAGGCACTACGAGCAGTACTTC	CASRDRDRHYEQYF
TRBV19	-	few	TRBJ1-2	TGTGCCAGTAGTCCCAATACGTTATGGCTTGACACCTTC	CASSPNTLWLDTF
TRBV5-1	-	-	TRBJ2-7	TGCGCCAGCAGCCAAGGGACCTACGGGGTCGACGAGCAGTACTTC	CASSQGTYGVDEQYF
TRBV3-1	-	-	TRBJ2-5	TGTGCCAGCCGTCGAGGAAACCAAGAGACCCAGTACTTC	CASRRGNQETQYF
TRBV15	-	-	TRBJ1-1	TGTGCCACCAGCAAACAGGACATGAACACTGAAGCTTTCTTT	CATSKQDMNTEAFF
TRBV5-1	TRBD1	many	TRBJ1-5	TGCGCCAGCAGCTTGGGGGACAGGGAAAATCAGCCCCAGCATTTT	CASSLGDRENQPQHF
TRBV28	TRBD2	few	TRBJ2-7	TGTGCCAGCAAGGAGGTCACTAGCGGGAGAGCCAGCGAGCAGTACTTC	CASKEVTSGRASEQYF
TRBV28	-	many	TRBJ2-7	TGTGCCAGCAGTCCCCTGGTAGCGGACTCCTACGAGCAGTACTTC	CASSPLVADSYEQYF
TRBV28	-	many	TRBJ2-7	TGTGCCAGCAGTTCCCCATCAATCTACGAGCAGTACTTC	CASSSPSIYEQYF
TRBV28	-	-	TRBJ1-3	TGTGCCACCCGGGAAGCCTTTAGAAACACCATATATTTT	CATREAFRNTIYF
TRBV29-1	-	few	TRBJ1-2	TGCAGCGTTGACAGTGACGGCTACACCTTC	CSVDSDGYTF
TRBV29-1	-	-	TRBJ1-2	TGCAGCGTGCTCGGGACTCATTATGGCTACACCTTC	CSVLGTHYGYTF
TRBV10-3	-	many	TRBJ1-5	TGTGCCATCAGTGAATCTCGAAATCAGCCCCAGCATTTT	CAISESRNQPQHF
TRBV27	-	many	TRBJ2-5	TGTGCCAGCAGTTTCGGGGCTGGGGAGACCCAGTACTTC	CASSFGAGETQYF
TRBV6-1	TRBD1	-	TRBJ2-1	TGTGCCAGCAGTGTCATCACAGGGGGCTTTCTCAATGAGCAGTTCTTC	CASSVITGGFLNEQFF
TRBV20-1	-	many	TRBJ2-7	TGCAGTGCTTCCTCGGACAGTACCGAGCAGTACTTC	CSASSDSTEQYF
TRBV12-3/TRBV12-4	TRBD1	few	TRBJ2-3	TGTGCCAGCAGTTTAGCCGGGACAGGGATTACTAGCACAGATACGCAGTATTTT	CASSLAGTGITSTDTQYF
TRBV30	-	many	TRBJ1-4	TGTGCCTGGAGTGGGGACTTACCCCTGGAAAAACTGTTTTTT	CAWSGDLPLEKLFF
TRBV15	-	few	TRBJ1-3	TGTGCCACCAGCAGAGATAGAGGGCTTTCTGGAAACACCATATATTTT	CATSRDRGLSGNTIYF
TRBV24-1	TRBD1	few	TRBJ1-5	TGTGCCACCAGTGATTTGACAGGGGGCTGCTGGGGGAATCAGCCCCAGCATTTT	CATSDLTGGCWGNQPQHF
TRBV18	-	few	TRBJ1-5	TGTGCCAGCTCACCACTACTGTTGGGGAGCAATCAGCCCCAGCATTTT	CASSPLLLGSNQPQHF
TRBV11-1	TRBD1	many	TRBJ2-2	TGTGCCAGCAGCTTAACGACAGGGGGCCTAAACACCGGGGAGCTGTTTTTT	CASSLTTGGLNTGELFF
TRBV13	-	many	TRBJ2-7	TGTGCCAGCAGCTTACGCCTAACTAGATCGGCTGAGCAGTACTTC	CASSLRLTRSAEQYF
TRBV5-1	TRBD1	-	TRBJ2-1	TGCGCCAGCGGGTCGGGACAGGCCTACAATGAGCAGTTCTTC	CASGSGQAYNEQFF
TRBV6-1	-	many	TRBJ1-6	TGTGCCAGCACCCTAGGCGGGGATTCACCCCTCCACTTT	CASTLGGDSPLHF